A single sample is the source of the 11 T cell receptor beta chains below, sequenced in a study of T cell responses to AZD1222 COVID-19 vaccine. The assay was immunoSEQ multiplex PCR, and TCRdb's table has in-frame clones only and misses some. This sample yields around 120,000 clones, of which 70% to 90% are seen a single time; 1.5% to 2% belongs to the top ten. The sequencing here drew on peripheral blood, taken on day 0 of AZD1222 vaccination. The receptors here all came from an adult in good health.

V and J are TRBV18 and TRBJ1-1; D call uncertain. The germline V and J ends were trimmed by 3 bases and 5 bases, with 4 bases remaining between them. The CDR3 covers 11 residues. Germline CDR1 is KGHSH and CDR2 is LQKENI. The CDR3, as DNA: TGTGCCAGCTCACCCGGTACTGAAGCTTTCTTT. It codes for CASSPGTEAFF. The variable domain in full, with the rest retrieved from reference TRBV18 and TRBJ1-1, is NAGVMQNPRHLVRRRGQEARLRCSPMKGHSHVYWYRQLPEEGLKFMVYLQKENIIDESGMPKERFSAEFPKEGPSILRIQQVVRGDSAAYFCASSPGTEAFFGQGTRLTVV.

The rearrangement uses TRBV7-6 and TRBJ1-3, with unresolved D. The germline V and J ends were trimmed by 4 bases and 7 bases, with 17 bases remaining between them. CDR1 SGHVS and CDR2 FNYEAQ come from the germline V gene. This CDR3 is 15 amino acids long. The CDR3 loop is CASSSTGDQGNTIYF. DNA of the CDR3: TGTGCCAGCAGCTCTACGGGCGACCAAGGGAACACCATATATTTT.

The genes are TRBV3-1 (or the pseudogene TRBV3-2) and TRBJ2-3, with D tentatively TRBD2 (6 bases). The CDR3 sequence is 14 residues long. Trimming shortened V by 1 base and J by 9 bases, and 14 bases separated the two germline ends. The germline CDR1 and CDR2 sequences are LGHDT and YNNKEL (reference sequence). The CDR3 bases are TGTGCCAGCAGCCAAGTACGCGATGCGGGGACGCAGTATTTT. It specifies CASSQVRDAGTQYF.

The rearrangement links TRBV7-2 to TRBJ2-7; the D gene is possibly TRBD1 (5 bases). CDR3 size: 12 residues. The germline gives CDR1 SGHTA, CDR2 FQGNSA. V was clipped by 4 bases and J by 3 bases, with 7 bases between them. DNA for the CDR3: TGTGCCAGCAGCTCTCAGGGCTACGAGCAGTACTTC. The encoded protein is CASSSQGYEQYF.

This clone was seen a few times. The rearrangement joins TRBV9 to TRBJ2-1; unclear D gene. Trimming shortened V by 4 bases and J by 2 bases, and 19 bases separated the two germline ends. The CDR3 is 17 residues long. Germline values: CDR1 SGDLS, CDR2 YYNGEE. The CDR3 nucleotides read TGTGCCAGCAGCCCCCCAGTATACCGAACCACCTACAATGAGCAGTTCTTC. Amino acids: CASSPPVYRTTYNEQFF.

The chain carries TRBV24-1 and TRBJ2-5, with TRBD2 as a possible D gene (5 bases). V was pared by 4 bases and J by 2 bases, with 16 bases between. The CDR3 has 16 amino acids. The germline V gene encodes CDR1 KGHDR and CDR2 SFDVKD. CDR3 sequence reads: CATSEAANPWQETQYF. The CDR3 bases are TGTGCCACCAGTGAAGCGGCAAATCCTTGGCAAGAGACCCAGTACTTC.

This rearrangement joins TRBV6-5 to TRBJ1-5, with D tentatively TRBD1 (5 bases). The CDR3 is 14 amino acids. V gave up 6 bases and J gave up 0 bases, with 9 bases separating them. CDR1 is MNHEY, CDR2 SVGAGI, per germline. This CDR3 reads CASRADSSNQPQHF. For the CDR3, the DNA is TGTGCCAGCAGAGCCGACAGTAGCAATCAGCCCCAGCATTTT.

The chain links TRBV6-5 to TRBJ2-5; D gene unclear. Trimming left V 6 bases short and J 1 base short, with 15 bases between. This CDR3 comprises 15 residues. Germline CDR1 reads MNHEY; CDR2 reads SVGAGI. DNA for the CDR3: TGTGCCAGCAGCCCCCCTCGGGTCCTCCAAGAGACCCAGTACTTC. Translation gives CASSPPRVLQETQYF.

The CDR3 here is CASRRVGTDYEQYF. CDR3 in DNA: TGTGCCAGCAGACGAGTCGGGACAGACTACGAGCAGTACTTC. The chain uses TRBV6-5 and TRBJ2-7; 7 bases are shared with TRBD1. V was pared by 6 bases and J by 3 bases, with 8 bases of the junction left unmatched. Looked up from germline, CDR1 is MNHEY and CDR2 is SVGAGI. This CDR3 has 14 amino acids.

The V and J genes are TRBV6-1 and TRBJ1-2, with 12 bases lining up with TRBD1. The CDR3 is 16 residues long. V was clipped by 4 bases and J by 1 base; unmatched bases: 4. CDR1 is MNHNS, CDR2 SASEGT, per germline. In DNA form, the CDR3 reads TGTGCCAGCAGTGGGGGACAGGGGGCCTTTAACTATGGCTACACCTTC. It codes for CASSGGQGAFNYGYTF.

The genes are TRBV20-1 and TRBJ2-3; D ambiguous. Trimming removed 0 bases at V and 5 bases at J, with 3 bases between. This CDR3 comprises 11 residues. From germline, CDR1 is DFQATT and CDR2 SNEGSKA (reference sequence). CDR3 DNA: TGCAGTGCTAGAGATGTAGATACGCAGTATTTT. Its protein product is CSARDVDTQYF.